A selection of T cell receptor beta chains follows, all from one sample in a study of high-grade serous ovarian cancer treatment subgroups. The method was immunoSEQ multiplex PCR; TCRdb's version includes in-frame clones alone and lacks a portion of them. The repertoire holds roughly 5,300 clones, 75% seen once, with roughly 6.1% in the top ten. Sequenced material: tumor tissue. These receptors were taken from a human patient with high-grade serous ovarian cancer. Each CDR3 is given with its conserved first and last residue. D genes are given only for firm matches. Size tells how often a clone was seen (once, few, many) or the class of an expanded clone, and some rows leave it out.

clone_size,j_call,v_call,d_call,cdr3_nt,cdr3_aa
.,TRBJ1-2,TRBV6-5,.,TGTGCCAGCAGCGCCTCATACCCTCGGGGCGATGGCTACACCTTC,CASSASYPRGDGYTF
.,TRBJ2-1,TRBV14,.,TGTGCCAGCAGCCTATTTTCTGGGGTTTCGGATGAGCAGTTCTTC,CASSLFSGVSDEQFF
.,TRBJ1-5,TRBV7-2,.,TGTGCCAGCAGTATCGCCCCGGTGGGCAATCAGCCCCAGCATTTT,CASSIAPVGNQPQHF
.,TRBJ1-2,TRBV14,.,TGTGCCATTTTCTATGGCTACACCTTC,CAIFYGYTF
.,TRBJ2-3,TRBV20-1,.,TGCAGTGCTAGAGATAAGGATACGCAGTATTTT,CSARDKDTQYF
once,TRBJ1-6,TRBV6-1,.,TGTGCCAGCAGCGCAGGTCCCTATAATTCACCCCTCCACTTT,CASSAGPYNSPLHF
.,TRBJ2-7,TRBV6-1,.,TGTGCCAGCAGTGTTGGAGGAGGTGGCTACGAGCAGTACTTC,CASSVGGGGYEQYF
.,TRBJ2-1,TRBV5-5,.,TGTGCCAGCAGCTTGGGGCAGGTCCCCTACAATGAGCAGTTCTTC,CASSLGQVPYNEQFF
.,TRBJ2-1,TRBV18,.,TGTGCCAGCTCACCACCAGGGGCGCAGGTAAATGAGCAGTTCTTC,CASSPPGAQVNEQFF
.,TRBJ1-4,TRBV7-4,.,TGTGCCAGCAGCAGGACAGAAGGACGTGAAAAACTGTTTTTT,CASSRTEGREKLFF
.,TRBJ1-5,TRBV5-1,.,TGCGCCAGCAGCTTGGCGGGGGGCGATTGGACCCAGCATTTT,CASSLAGGDWTQHF
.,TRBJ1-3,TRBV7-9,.,TGTGCCAGCAGCTCGGCAGGAAACACCATATATTTT,CASSSAGNTIYF
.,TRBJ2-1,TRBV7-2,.,TGTGCCAGCAGCTTAGATTCTGCAGGGAGGAATGAGCAGTTCTTC,CASSLDSAGRNEQFF
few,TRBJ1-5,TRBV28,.,TGTGCCAGCAGTTTACGAGGGGGTGGTCAGCCCCAGCATTTT,CASSLRGGGQPQHF
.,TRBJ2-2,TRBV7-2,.,TGTGCCAGCAGCTTTGGAAGTGGCGCGAACACCGGGGAGCTGTTTTTT,CASSFGSGANTGELFF
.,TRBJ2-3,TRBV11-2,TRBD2,TGTGCCAGCAGCTTACGGAGGGGCACTAGCGGGGGGGCAGATACGCAGTATTTT,CASSLRRGTSGGADTQYF
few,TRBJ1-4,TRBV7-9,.,TGTGCCAGCAGCTTTGGCGTGGGGGGTAAGGAAAAACTGTTTTTT,CASSFGVGGKEKLFF
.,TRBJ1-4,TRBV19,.,TGTGCCAGTAGCCTTAAGGCAACAACTAATGAAAAACTGTTTTTT,CASSLKATTNEKLFF
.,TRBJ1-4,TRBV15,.,TGTGCCACCAGCAGAGAATCGGTGGGCGGTGAAAAACTGTTTTTT,CATSRESVGGEKLFF
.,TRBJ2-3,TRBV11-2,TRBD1,TGTGCCAGCAGCTTGGGACAGGGTCCATTCACAGATACGCAGTATTTT,CASSLGQGPFTDTQYF
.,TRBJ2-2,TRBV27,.,TGTGCCAGCAGTCGCACCGGGACGGCGAACACCGGGGAGCTGTTTTTT,CASSRTGTANTGELFF
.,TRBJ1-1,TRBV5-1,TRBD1,TGCGCCAGCAGCGCCTCGGGACAGACTGAAGCTTTCTTT,CASSASGQTEAFF